The sequence of this TCR beta chain was determined in a study of cytomegalovirus exposure and HLA in healthy donors. Study conclusions and caveats: According to an earlier analysis, most TCR beta V segments yielded productive rearrangements about 87% or about 30% of the time.

Trimming shortened V by 6 bases and J by 12 bases, and 17 bases separated the two germline ends. The CDR3 is 12 amino acids. The germline V gene encodes CDR1 MDHEN and CDR2 SYDVKM. PCR employed 60 Vbeta and 13 Jbeta primers. The protocol was immunoSEQ multiplex PCR, while the TCRdb copy is restricted to in-frame clones and leaves out a portion. The data contain approximately 200,000 clones, over 75% of them singletons. Remarks on this clone: Its target is unknown.

The receptor was isolated from a woman between 50 and 59 years old in good health and CMV-seronegative. Sequenced sample: PBMCs. The V and J genes are TRBV28 and TRBJ1-2; D is possibly TRBD1 (6 bases). Here the CDR3 reads CASRTGSGRHTF. The CDR3 DNA follows: TGTGCCAGCAGAACAGGGTCCGGACGCCACACCTTC.